This T cell receptor beta chain originates from a study of blood T cell repertoires in COVID-19 (dated by TCRdb to 2020 to 2022). Regarding the research as a whole: Samples covering the acute and convalescent phases of COVID-19 were provided by collaborators in the United States, Italy and Spain. Where available, HLA class I and class II types were taken from metadata supplied by the sample provider and were not determined by assay-based typing. A freely available public database, intended as a resource for researchers studying the immune response to SARS-CoV-2, is where the repertoires were released. A de-identified subject ID, COVID-19 status, age in years and sex were almost always included in the sample metadata. The prospective study material was composed of cDNA or gDNA derived from T cells, B-cell-depleted T cells, or PBMCs. The dataset comprised deeply sampled blood TCRbeta repertoires from subjects exposed to, actively infected with, or recovered from COVID-19. Samples came from the ongoing ImmuneRACE study (first 160 participants) plus 1,254 subjects from 6 global collaborators. Paper-wide results and their limitations: Clinical and demographic metadata were provided uncurated, with the amount varying by source and participant.

Sequences SGHRS (CDR1) and YFSETQ (CDR2) are obtained from the germline V gene. From its cysteine to its phenylalanine, the CDR3 spans 13 amino acids. Just CDR3 DNA is preserved here, 39 bases in frame from base 1. Trimming at the junction amounts to 7 bases on V and 0 bases on J, and the germline ends lie 11 bases apart. This clone appeared a single time. The antigen this receptor binds is unknown. No base qualities exist here, and no much larger clone lies one base off it. The collaborating institutions used their own protocols to collect whole blood in K2EDTA tubes. For TCRbeta analysis, collaborators shipped samples as frozen whole blood, isolated PBMCs, or DNA extracted from either of those sample types. TCRbeta CDR3 regions were amplified from genomic DNA using the immunoSEQ Assay, a bias-controlled multiplex PCR. The study's own analysis went as follows. The number of nucleated cells in each sample was estimated from the amplification of reference gene primers within the assay. Sequence reads were collapsed and filtered to measure the absolute abundance of every unique TCRbeta CDR3 rearrangement. For each sample, productive Simpson clonality was calculated as the square root of Simpson's diversity index across productive rearrangements. TCRdb limited this immuneACCESS table to in-frame rearrangements with V and J called. A share of clones is missing; checked studies link under half to unresolved V genes, and the rest is unexplained. V and J calls and clone size come straight from that table; D and trimming were deduced from the DNA. Within this sample are around 82,000 clones, with 70% to 90% of them counted one time only. 9.5% to 15% of the sample rests with the top ten.

The V and J genes are TRBV5-1 and TRBJ2-7; the best D guess is TRBD2, with 6 bases matching. The sequence came from a man between 65 and 79 years old with active or convalescent COVID-19. The sequencing sample was made of peripheral blood. The DNA sequence is as follows: TGCGCCAGCGACCGCGGGGACTCCTACGAGCAGTACTTC. This encodes CASDRGDSYEQYF. Beyond the CDR3, the reference TRBV5-1 and TRBJ2-7 genes provide the residues; the full variable domain reads: KAGVTQTPRYLIKTRGQQVTLSCSPISGHRSVSWYQQTPGQGLQFLFEYFSETQRNKGNFPGRFSGRQFSNSRSEMNVSTLELGDSALYLCASDRGDSYEQYFGPGTRLTVT.